The TCR beta chain described here comes from a study of T cell responses to AZD1222 COVID-19 vaccine. Germline V lookup: CDR1 LNHNV, CDR2 YYDKDF (reference sequence). The CDR3 loop spans 14 amino acids. Trimming removed 5 bases from V and 10 bases from J, with 15 bases in between. Study-wide results and caveats: Donors skewed white British and female; clonal diversity was possibly underestimated.

Notes on this clone: Its antigen is currently unknown.

Method: immunoSEQ multiplex PCR; TCRdb's copy keeps in-frame clones and lacks some. This table has around 100,000 clones, 92% appearing once. This TCR was sampled from an adult in good health. This sample comprised peripheral blood, obtained on day 0 of AZD1222 vaccination. This chain connects TRBV15 to TRBJ1-6; perhaps TRBD1 as D (5 bases). CDR3 bases: TGTGCCACCAGCTGGGGGACCACAAGGTCACCCCTCCACTTT. The encoded protein is CATSWGTTRSPLHF.